This entry concerns a single T cell receptor beta chain. Its antigen remains unknown. This sample was included in a study of regulatory T cells in long-lasting Graves disease. Regarding the study as a whole: TRBV28 was favored in persistent disease, as were TRBJ1-2 and TRBJ2-5. Thyroid tissue was not studied; only peripheral blood was.

The time point was: newly diagnosed GD, antithyroid drugs for less than 3 months. PBMCs provided the RNA from which the TCR library was made. Investigators prepared the TCR beta libraries by applying iRepertoire HTBI primers and Arm-PCR of CDR3 regions. Each CDR3 protein gets one entry after TCRdb re-called the multiplex PCR reads with MiXCR. The table lists 550,000 to 600,000 distinct CDR3 sequences, around 16% of them singletons. The V end lost 5 bases, the J end lost 7 bases, and 18 bases lay between the germline ends. The germline V gene has CDR1 MDHEN and CDR2 SYDVKM. CDR3 length equals 15 residues. These data are also associated with another study on T cells in Graves' hyperthyroidism and ophthalmopathy.

This TCR was sampled from a man younger than 35 with Graves disease. The specimen was peripheral blood mononuclear cells (PBMCs), collected at new diagnosis, from a patient treated with antithyroid drugs. The chain joins TRBV28 to TRBJ1-5; the D gene is possibly TRBD1 (5 bases). The chain's CDR3 is CASSPARDLGQPQHF. CDR3 nucleotides: TGTGCCAGCAGTCCCGCCCGGGACCTGGGACAGCCCCAGCATTTT.